This note documents a single T cell receptor (beta chain) sequence. The antigen is not known. This sample was taken from a study of T-cell reconstitution after alpha-beta-depleted transplantation in children. Construction of the TCRbeta library involved unique molecular identifiers. TCRdb fed the PCR reads into MiXCR, producing one record per CDR3 protein. Altogether just over 950,000 distinct CDR3 sequences are present, roughly 29% being singletons, with the ten largest covering under 30%. Study-level findings and limits: It was newly produced T cells that mostly accounted for T-cell counts and diversity one year after transplant.

Specimen: PBMCs, mostly from graft donor cells, collected 360 days after TCRalphabeta/CD19-depleted stem cell transplant. This TCR was sampled from a boy less than two years old who had a stem cell transplant for SCID, so the T cells may come from the graft donor.

The CDR3 is CASSRTGSIYGYTF. DNA of the CDR3: TGTGCCAGCAGTAGGACAGGGTCCATCTATGGCTACACCTTC. The chain carries TRBV25-1 and TRBJ1-2; 8 bases align to TRBD1. There are 14 residues in the CDR3. Germline V gives CDR1 MGHDK, CDR2 SYGVNS. Trimming cost V 5 bases and J 4 bases; bases outside gene matches: 6.